Detailed here is one TCR beta chain. This sample is part of a study of blood T cell repertoires in COVID-19. Produced via immunoSEQ multiplex PCR; TCRdb's table is partial and in-frame only. The data hold approximately 190,000 clones, with around 87% observed a single time. V lost 1 base and J lost 3; bases outside the gene matches: 6. The CDR3 is 15 amino acids. From germline, CDR1 is SGHAT and CDR2 FQNNGV. This chain uses TRBV11-2 with TRBJ2-7; 7 bases agree with TRBD2. This sequence originates from a woman aged 35 to 49 in a cohort exposed to, infected with or recovered from COVID-19 (not recorded which). The sample taken for sequencing was PBMCs or T cells enriched from blood (not recorded which). CDR3 nucleotide sequence: TGTGCCAGCAGCTTAGCGTCTAGCGGCAGCTACGAGCAGTACTTC. It is translated as CASSLASSGSYEQYF.